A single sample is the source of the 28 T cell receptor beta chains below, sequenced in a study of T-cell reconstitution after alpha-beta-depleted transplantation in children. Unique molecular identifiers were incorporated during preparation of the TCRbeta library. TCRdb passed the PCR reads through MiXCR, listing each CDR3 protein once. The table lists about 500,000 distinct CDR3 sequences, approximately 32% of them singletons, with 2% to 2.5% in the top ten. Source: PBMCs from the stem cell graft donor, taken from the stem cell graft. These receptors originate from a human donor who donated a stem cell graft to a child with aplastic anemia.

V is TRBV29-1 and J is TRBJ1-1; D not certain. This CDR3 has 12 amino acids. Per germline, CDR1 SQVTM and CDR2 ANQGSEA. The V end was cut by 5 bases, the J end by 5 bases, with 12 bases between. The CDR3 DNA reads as TGCAGCGTTTTCGATGCGTGGACTGAAGCTTTCTTT. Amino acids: CSVFDAWTEAFF.

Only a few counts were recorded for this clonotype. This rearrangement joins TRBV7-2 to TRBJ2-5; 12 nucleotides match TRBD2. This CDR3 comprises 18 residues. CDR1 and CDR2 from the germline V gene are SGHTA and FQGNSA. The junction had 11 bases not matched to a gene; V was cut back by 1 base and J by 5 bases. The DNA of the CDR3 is TGTGCCAGCAGCTTAGGGCTGAGACTAGCGGGAGCTTACGAGACCCAGTACTTC. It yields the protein CASSLGLRLAGAYETQYF.

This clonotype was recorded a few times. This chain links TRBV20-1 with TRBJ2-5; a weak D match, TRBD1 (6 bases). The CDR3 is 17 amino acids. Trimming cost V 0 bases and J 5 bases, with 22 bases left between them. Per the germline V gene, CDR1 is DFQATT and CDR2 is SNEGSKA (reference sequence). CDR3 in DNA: TGCAGTGCTAGAGAAGGGGGAGCGGCCGGGGCGTGGGAGACCCAGTACTTC. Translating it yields CSAREGGAAGAWETQYF.

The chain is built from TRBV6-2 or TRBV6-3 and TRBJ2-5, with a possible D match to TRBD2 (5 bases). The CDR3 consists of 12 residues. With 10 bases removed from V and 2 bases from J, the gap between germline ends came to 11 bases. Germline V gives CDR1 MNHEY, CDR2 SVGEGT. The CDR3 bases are TGTGCCACCGGGGTGAGGCAAGAGACCCAGTACTTC. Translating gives CATGVRQETQYF.

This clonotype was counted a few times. The CDR3 loop is CASTGNFPYEQYV. CDR3 sequence (DNA): TGTGCCAGCACGGGGAATTTTCCCTACGAGCAGTACGTC. The V call is TRBV5-4, the J call TRBJ2-7; a possible D gene is TRBD2 (5 bases). The CDR3 consists of 13 residues. V was clipped by 6 bases and J by 2 bases, with 12 bases between them. Germline CDR1 is SGHNT and CDR2 is YYREEE (reference sequence).

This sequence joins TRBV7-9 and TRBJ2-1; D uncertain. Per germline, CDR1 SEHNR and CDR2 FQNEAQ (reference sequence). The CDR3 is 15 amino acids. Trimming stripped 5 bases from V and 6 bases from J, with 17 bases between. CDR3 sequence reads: CASSPPLSAINEQFF. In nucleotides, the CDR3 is TGTGCCAGCAGCCCCCCCTTGAGTGCGATCAATGAGCAGTTCTTC.

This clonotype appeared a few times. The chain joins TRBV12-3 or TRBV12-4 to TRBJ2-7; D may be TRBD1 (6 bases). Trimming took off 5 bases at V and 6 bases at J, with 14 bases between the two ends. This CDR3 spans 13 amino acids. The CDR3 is CASSMGHLSEQYV. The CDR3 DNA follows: TGTGCCAGCAGTATGGGACATTTATCCGAGCAGTACGTC.

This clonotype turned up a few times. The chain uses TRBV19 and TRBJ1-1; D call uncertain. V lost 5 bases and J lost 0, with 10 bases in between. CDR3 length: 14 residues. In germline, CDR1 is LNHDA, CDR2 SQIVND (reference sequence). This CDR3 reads CASSPLGVNTEAFF. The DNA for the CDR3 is TGTGCCAGTAGTCCGCTGGGTGTGAACACTGAAGCTTTCTTT.

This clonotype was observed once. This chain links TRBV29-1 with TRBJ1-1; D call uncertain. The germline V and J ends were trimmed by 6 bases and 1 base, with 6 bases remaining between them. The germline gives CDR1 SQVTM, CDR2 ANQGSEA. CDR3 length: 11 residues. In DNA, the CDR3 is TGCAGCGTGCTAGGGAACACTGAAGCTTTCTTT. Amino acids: CSVLGNTEAFF.

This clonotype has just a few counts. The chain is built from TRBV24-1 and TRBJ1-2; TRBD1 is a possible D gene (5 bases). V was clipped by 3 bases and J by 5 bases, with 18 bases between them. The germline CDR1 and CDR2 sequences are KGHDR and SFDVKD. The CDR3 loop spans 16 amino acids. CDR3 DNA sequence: TGTGCCACCAGTGATCCCCCCGGGGGAAAAGGGTATGGCTACACCTTC. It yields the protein CATSDPPGGKGYGYTF.

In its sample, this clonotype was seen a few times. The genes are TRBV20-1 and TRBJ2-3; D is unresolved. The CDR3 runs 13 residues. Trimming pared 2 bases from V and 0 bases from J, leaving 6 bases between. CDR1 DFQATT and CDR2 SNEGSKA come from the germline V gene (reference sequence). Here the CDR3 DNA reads TGCAGTGCTAGATCCCAGAGCACAGATACGCAGTATTTT. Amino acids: CSARSQSTDTQYF.

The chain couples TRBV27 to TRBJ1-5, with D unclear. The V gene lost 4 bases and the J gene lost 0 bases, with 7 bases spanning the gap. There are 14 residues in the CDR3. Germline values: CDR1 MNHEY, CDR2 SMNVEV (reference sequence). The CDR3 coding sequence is TGTGCCAGCAGTTCCCTCTATAGCAATCAGCCCCAGCATTTT. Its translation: CASSSLYSNQPQHF.

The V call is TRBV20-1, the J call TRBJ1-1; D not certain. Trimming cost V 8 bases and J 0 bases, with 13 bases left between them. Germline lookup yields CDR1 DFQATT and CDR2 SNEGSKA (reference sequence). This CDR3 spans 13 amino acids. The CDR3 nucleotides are TGCAGTATCAAGGCACCAATGAACACTGAAGCTTTCTTT. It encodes CSIKAPMNTEAFF.

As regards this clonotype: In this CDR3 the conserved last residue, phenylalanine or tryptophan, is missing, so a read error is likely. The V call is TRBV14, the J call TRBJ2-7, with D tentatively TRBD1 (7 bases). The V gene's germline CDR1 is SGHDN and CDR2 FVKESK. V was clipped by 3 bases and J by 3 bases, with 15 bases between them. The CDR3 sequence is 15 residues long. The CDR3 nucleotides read TGTGCCAGCAGCCACCTAAACAGGGGACTCTACGAGCAGTACTCC. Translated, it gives CASSHLNRGLYEQYS.

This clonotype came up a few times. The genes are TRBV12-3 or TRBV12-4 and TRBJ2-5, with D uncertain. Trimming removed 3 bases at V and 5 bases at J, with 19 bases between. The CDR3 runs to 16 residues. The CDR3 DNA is TGTGCCAGCAGTTTTTCGACTCGAGACCCAAGGGAGACCCAGTACTTC. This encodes CASSFSTRDPRETQYF.

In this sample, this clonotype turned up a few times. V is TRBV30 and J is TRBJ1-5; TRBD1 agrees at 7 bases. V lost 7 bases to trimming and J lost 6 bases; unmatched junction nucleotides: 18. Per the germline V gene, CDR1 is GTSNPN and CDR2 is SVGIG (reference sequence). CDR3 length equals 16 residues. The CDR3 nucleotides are TGTGCCTTGTCATCGGGGACAGCCTACGGGAGTCAGCCCCAGCATTTT. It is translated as CALSSGTAYGSQPQHF.

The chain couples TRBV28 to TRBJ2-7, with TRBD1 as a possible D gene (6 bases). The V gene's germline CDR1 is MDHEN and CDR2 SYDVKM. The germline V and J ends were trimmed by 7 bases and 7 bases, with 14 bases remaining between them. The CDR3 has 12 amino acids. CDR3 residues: CASNQGPGEQYF. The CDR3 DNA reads TGTGCCAGCAATCAGGGGCCGGGTGAGCAGTACTTC.

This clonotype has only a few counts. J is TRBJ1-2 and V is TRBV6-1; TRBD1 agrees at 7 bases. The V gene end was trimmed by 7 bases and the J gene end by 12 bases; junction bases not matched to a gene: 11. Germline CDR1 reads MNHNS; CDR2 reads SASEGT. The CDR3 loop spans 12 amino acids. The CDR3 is CASIIQGYDNTF. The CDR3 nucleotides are TGTGCCAGCATTATACAGGGGTACGATAACACCTTC.

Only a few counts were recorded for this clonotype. The DNA for the CDR3 is TGTGCCAGCAGTGTAATCACCGGGGACAATGAGCAGTTCTTC. It specifies CASSVITGDNEQFF. This chain links TRBV27 with TRBJ2-1; TRBD2 might be the D (5 bases). The CDR3 is 14 amino acids. Germline CDR1 MNHEY, CDR2 SMNVEV (reference sequence). Trimming cost V 5 bases and J 5 bases, with 13 bases left between them.

CDR3 in DNA: TGCGCCAGCAGGCTCGACAGGAGCTCCTACAATGAGCAGTTCTTC. Translating it yields CASRLDRSSYNEQFF. The gene calls are TRBV5-1 and TRBJ2-1; tentatively, D is TRBD1 (6 bases). Germline V gene lookup returns CDR1 SGHRS and CDR2 YFSETQ. CDR3 length: 15 residues. V was trimmed by 5 bases and J by 0 bases, leaving 12 bases between them.

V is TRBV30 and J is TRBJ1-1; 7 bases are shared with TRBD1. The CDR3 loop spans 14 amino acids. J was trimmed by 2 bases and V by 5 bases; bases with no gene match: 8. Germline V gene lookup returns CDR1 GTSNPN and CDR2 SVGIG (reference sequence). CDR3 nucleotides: TGTGCCTGGGCCCGGACAGGTACTAACACTGAAGCTTTCTTT. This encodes CAWARTGTNTEAFF.

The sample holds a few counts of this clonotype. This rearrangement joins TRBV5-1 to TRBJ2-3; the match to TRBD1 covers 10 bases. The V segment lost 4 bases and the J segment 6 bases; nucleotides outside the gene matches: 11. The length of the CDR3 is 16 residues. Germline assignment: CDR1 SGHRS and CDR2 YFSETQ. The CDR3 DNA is TGCGCCAGCAGCCTTCCTTTGGGACAGGGGATGGATACGCAGTATTTT. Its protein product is CASSLPLGQGMDTQYF.

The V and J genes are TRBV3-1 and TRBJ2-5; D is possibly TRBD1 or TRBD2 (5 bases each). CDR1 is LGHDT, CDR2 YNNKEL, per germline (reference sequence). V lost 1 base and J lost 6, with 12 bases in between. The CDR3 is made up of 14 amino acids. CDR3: CASSQGSGAKTQYF. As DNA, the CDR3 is TGTGCCAGCAGCCAAGGATCCGGGGCGAAGACCCAGTACTTC.

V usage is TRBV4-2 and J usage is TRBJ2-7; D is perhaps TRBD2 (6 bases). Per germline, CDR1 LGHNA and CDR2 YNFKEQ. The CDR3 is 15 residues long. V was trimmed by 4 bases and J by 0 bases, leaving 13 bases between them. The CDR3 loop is CASSLTASASYEQYF. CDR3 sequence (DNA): TGTGCCAGCAGCCTGACCGCTAGCGCCTCCTACGAGCAGTACTTC.

The CDR3 sequence is CAWSVLQTEAFF. CDR3 coding DNA: TGTGCCTGGAGTGTACTGCAGACTGAAGCTTTCTTT. This chain joins TRBV30 and TRBJ1-1; D is unresolved. Germline V lookup: CDR1 GTSNPN, CDR2 SVGIG (reference sequence). The V and J ends lost 0 bases and 5 bases respectively, with 7 bases between them. There are 12 residues in the CDR3.

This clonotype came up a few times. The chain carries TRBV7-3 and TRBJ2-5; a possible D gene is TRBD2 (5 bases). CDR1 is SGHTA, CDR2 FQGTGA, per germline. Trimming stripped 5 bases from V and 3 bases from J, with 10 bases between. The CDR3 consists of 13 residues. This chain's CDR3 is CASSTRREETQYF. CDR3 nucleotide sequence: TGTGCCAGCAGCACTAGGCGTGAAGAGACCCAGTACTTC.

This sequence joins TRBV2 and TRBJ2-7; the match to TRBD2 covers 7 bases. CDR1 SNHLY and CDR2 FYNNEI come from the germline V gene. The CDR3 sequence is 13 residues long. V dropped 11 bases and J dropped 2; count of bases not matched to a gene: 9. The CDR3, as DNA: TGTGCCGGGGCACTAGCGCCGGCCTACGAGCAGTACTTC. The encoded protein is CAGALAPAYEQYF. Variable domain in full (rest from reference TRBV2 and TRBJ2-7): EPEVTQTPSHQVTQMGQEVILRCVPISNHLYFYWYRQILGQKVEFLVSFYNNEISEKSEIFDDQFSVERPDGSNFTLKIRSTKLEDSAMYFCAGALAPAYEQYFGPGTRLTVT.

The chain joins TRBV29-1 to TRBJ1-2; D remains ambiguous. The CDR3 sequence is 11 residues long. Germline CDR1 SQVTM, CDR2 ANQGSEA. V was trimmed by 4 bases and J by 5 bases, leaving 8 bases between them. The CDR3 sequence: CSVATSYGYTF. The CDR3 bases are TGCAGCGTTGCTACTTCATATGGCTACACCTTC.